This TCR beta chain was sequenced in a study of cytomegalovirus exposure and HLA in healthy donors. V shed 6 bases and J shed 0 bases, with 9 bases lying between them. This CDR3 has 13 residues. Germline CDR1 is MNHEY and CDR2 is SVGAGI. These donors counted as nominally healthy when sampled, but unrecorded immune exposures were likely. On this clone itself: Its antigen remains unknown.

13 Jbeta primers and 60 Vbeta primers were used for the PCR. Per the original data handling: Around 83 million unique TCR beta chains, roughly 12 million shared, were counted in a later analysis. Here immunoSEQ multiplex PCR was the method, and the copy in TCRdb shows in-frame clones only, minus some. The DNA was the basis for D and trimming; V, J and clone size are from that table. The sample lists approximately 150,000 clones; roughly 80% were seen once. Study-wide points: CMV serostatus stood as the only immune exposure information on hand. Because they were indistinguishable, some V segments, including TRBV6-2 and TRBV6-3, were excluded.

The clonotype originates from a human donor in good health. The sample taken for sequencing was PBMCs. The genes are TRBV6-5 and TRBJ2-7; a weak D match, TRBD2 (6 bases). The CDR3 coding sequence is TGTGCCAGCAGCCCGGGACTCTCCTACGAGCAGTACTTC. Amino acid sequence: CASSPGLSYEQYF.